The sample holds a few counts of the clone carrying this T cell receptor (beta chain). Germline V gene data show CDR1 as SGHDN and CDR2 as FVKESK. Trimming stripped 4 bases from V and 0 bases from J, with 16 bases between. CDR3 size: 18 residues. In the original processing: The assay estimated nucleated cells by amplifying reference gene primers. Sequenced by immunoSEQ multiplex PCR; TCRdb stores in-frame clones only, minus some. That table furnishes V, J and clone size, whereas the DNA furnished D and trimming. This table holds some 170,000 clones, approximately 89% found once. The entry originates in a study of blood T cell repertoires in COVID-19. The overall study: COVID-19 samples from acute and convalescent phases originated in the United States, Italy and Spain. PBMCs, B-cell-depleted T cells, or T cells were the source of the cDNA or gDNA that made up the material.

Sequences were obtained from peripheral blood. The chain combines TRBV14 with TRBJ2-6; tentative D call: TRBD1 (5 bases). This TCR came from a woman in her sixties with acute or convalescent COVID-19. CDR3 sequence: CASSPTGPTLSGANVLTF. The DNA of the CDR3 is TGTGCCAGCAGCCCTACAGGCCCTACCCTCTCTGGGGCCAACGTCCTGACTTTC. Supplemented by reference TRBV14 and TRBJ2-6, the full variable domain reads EAGVTQFPSHSVIEKGQTVTLRCDPISGHDNLYWYRRVMGKEIKFLLHFVKESKQDESGMPNNRFLAERTGGTYSTLKVQPAELEDSGVYFCASSPTGPTLSGANVLTFGAGSRLTVL.